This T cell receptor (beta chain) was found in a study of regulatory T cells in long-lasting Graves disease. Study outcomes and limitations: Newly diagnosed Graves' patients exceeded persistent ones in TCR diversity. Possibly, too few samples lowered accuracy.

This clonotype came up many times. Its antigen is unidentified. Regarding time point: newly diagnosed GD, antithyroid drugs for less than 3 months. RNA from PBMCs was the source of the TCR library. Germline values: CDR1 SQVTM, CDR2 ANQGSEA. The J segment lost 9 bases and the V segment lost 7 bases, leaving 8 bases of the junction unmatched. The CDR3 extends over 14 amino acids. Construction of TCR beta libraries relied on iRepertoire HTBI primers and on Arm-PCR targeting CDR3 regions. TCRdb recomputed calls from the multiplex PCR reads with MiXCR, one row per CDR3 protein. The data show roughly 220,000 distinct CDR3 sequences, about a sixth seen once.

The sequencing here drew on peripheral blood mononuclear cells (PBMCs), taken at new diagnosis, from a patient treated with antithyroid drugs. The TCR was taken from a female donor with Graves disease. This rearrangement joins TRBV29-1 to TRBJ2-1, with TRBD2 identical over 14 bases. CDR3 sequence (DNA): TGCAGCGCCATGAGACTAGCGGGAGGGGGTGAGCAGTTCTTC. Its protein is CSAMRLAGGGEQFF.